This T cell receptor (beta chain) was observed in a study of CD8 T cells in ankylosing spondylitis. Using its own MiXCR run on the 5' RACE reads, TCRdb lists one record per CDR3 protein. The data show a few hundred thousand distinct CDR3 sequences, 15% to 20% seen once. Germline-derived CDR1 and CDR2 are SNHLY and FYNNEI. V lost 8 bases and J lost 11, with 15 bases in between. The CDR3 has 11 amino acids. To note about this clonotype: Its target is unknown.

The study, taken as a whole, reports: What seemed typical of ankylosing spondylitis blood was a TCR beta motif built from several highly homologous variants.

The source material was blood, either unsorted or a sorted T cell fraction (not recorded which). The sequence came from a male donor with ankylosing spondylitis. The chain joins TRBV2 to TRBJ1-2; D ambiguous. In DNA form, the CDR3 reads TGTGCCAGCGGTCTAGAAGTAGGATACACCTTC. Its protein is CASGLEVGYTF. Filled out from reference TRBV2 and TRBJ1-2, the complete variable domain reads EPEVTQTPSHQVTQMGQEVILRCVPISNHLYFYWYRQILGQKVEFLVSFYNNEISEKSEIFDDQFSVERPDGSNFTLKIRSTKLEDSAMYFCASGLEVGYTFGSGTRLTVV.